Following are 26 T cell receptor beta chains from one sample sequenced in a study of cytomegalovirus exposure and HLA in healthy donors. PCR amplification relied on 60 Vbeta primers (plus 13 Jbeta primers). Produced via immunoSEQ multiplex PCR; TCRdb's table is partial and in-frame only. This table has roughly 240,000 clones, roughly 78% appearing once. The sample was PBMCs. The receptors shown here come from a boy aged 5-17 years in good health and CMV-seronegative.

The chain employs TRBV7-2 and TRBJ1-5; 9 positions agree with TRBD1. V shed 5 bases and J 9 bases; nucleotides not matched to a gene: 8. CDR1 SGHTA and CDR2 FQGNSA come from the germline V gene. The CDR3 spans 14 residues. The CDR3 bases are TGTGCCAGCAGCCACGGGACAGGGCTCGCGCCCCAGCATTTT. Encoded protein: CASSHGTGLAPQHF.

The chain carries TRBV14 and TRBJ2-7; 7 nucleotides line up with TRBD1. Germline-derived CDR1 and CDR2 are SGHDN and FVKESK. The CDR3 runs to 14 residues. Trimming removed 3 bases from V and 3 bases from J; junction bases left unmatched: 5. The CDR3, as DNA: TGTGCCAGCAGCCAGCGACAGGGATACTACGAGCAGTACTTC. Protein product: CASSQRQGYYEQYF.

This chain connects TRBV7-8 to TRBJ1-2; D not resolved. Germline V gene sequence: CDR1 SGHVS, CDR2 FQNEAQ. This CDR3 has 13 amino acids. Trimming stripped 5 bases from V and 5 bases from J, with 12 bases between. The CDR3 sequence is CASSLTQLYGYTF. The CDR3 nucleotides read TGTGCCAGCAGCCTCACACAGCTATATGGCTACACCTTC.

This clone appeared once. V gene TRBV5-1 combines with J gene TRBJ1-2, with TRBD1 identical over 11 bases. The CDR3 runs to 15 residues. CDR1 and CDR2 (germline): SGHRS, YFSETQ. The ends lost 3 bases at V and 4 bases at J; junction bases unmatched: 5. The CDR3, as DNA: TGCGCCAGCAGCTACGGACAGGGGGCAGGCTATGGCTACACCTTC. It encodes CASSYGQGAGYGYTF. Supplemented by reference TRBV5-1 and TRBJ1-2, the full variable domain reads KAGVTQTPRYLIKTRGQQVTLSCSPISGHRSVSWYQQTPGQGLQFLFEYFSETQRNKGNFPGRFSGRQFSNSRSEMNVSTLELGDSALYLCASSYGQGAGYGYTFGSGTRLTVV.

The chain couples TRBV19 to TRBJ1-5, with D perhaps TRBD1 (5 bases). The CDR3 extends over 13 amino acids. The germline V gene has CDR1 LNHDA and CDR2 SQIVND (reference sequence). The CDR3 sequence: CAAQGGFNQPQHF. The CDR3, as DNA: TGTGCAGCGCAGGGAGGGTTCAATCAGCCCCAGCATTTT.

This chain links TRBV29-1 with TRBJ1-2, with D hard to call. In germline, CDR1 is SQVTM, CDR2 ANQGSEA. V was pared by 5 bases and J by 2 bases, with 15 bases between. This CDR3 spans 14 amino acids. The DNA for the CDR3 is TGCAGCGTTTGGTCCCGGAGCACAAACTATGGCTACACCTTC. This codes for CSVWSRSTNYGYTF.

In DNA form, the CDR3 reads TGTGCCAGCAGCTTAGATGGGACTAGTTTAATGAATGAGCAGTTCTTC. It specifies CASSLDGTSLMNEQFF. The chain links TRBV7-9 to TRBJ2-1; TRBD2 matches 8 bases. The germline CDR1 and CDR2 sequences are SEHNR and FQNEAQ (reference sequence). This CDR3 region has 16 residues. The V gene end was trimmed by 1 base and the J gene end by 7 bases; junction bases not matched to a gene: 9.

This chain links TRBV18 with TRBJ2-7, with D tentatively TRBD1 (6 bases). This CDR3 comprises 12 residues. Germline loops: CDR1 KGHSH, CDR2 LQKENI. Trimming stripped 5 bases from V and 6 bases from J, with 11 bases between. As DNA, the CDR3 is TGTGCCAGCTCATCTTCAGGGGCCGAGCAGTACTTC. This encodes CASSSSGAEQYF. The whole variable domain, filled in from reference TRBV18 and TRBJ2-7, reads NAGVMQNPRHLVRRRGQEARLRCSPMKGHSHVYWYRQLPEEGLKFMVYLQKENIIDESGMPKERFSAEFPKEGPSILRIQQVVRGDSAAYFCASSSSGAEQYFGPGTRLTVT.

The chain combines TRBV10-3 with TRBJ1-6; D gene unclear. The germline V and J ends were trimmed by 4 bases and 3 bases, with 4 bases remaining between them. The CDR3 is 13 amino acids. Germline CDR1 and CDR2: ENHRY and SYGVKD. The CDR3 DNA reads TGTGCCATCAGTGGCAGCTATAATTCACCCCTCCACTTT. Residues: CAISGSYNSPLHF.

The chain recombines TRBV30 with TRBJ1-3, with 9 nucleotides matching TRBD1. V shed 4 bases and J 4 bases; nucleotides not matched to a gene: 5. The CDR3 runs to 14 residues. Germline values: CDR1 GTSNPN, CDR2 SVGIG (reference sequence). The CDR3 protein is CAWNRGRPGNTIYF. In DNA, the CDR3 is TGTGCCTGGAACAGGGGGCGTCCGGGAAACACCATATATTTT. The full variable domain, completed using reference TRBV30 and TRBJ1-3, is SQTIHQWPATLVQPVGSPLSLECTVEGTSNPNLYWYRQAAGRGLQLLFYSVGIGQISSEVPQNLSASRPQDRQFILSSKKLLLSDSGFYLCAWNRGRPGNTIYFGEGSWLTVV.

This sequence joins TRBV7-2 and TRBJ2-7; 8 bases match TRBD2. The CDR3 spans 14 residues. The germline V gene encodes CDR1 SGHTA and CDR2 FQGNSA. V was clipped by 1 base and J by 2 bases; unmatched bases: 1. CDR3 in amino acids: CASSLGTSPYEQYF. The CDR3 coding sequence is TGTGCCAGCAGCTTAGGGACTAGCCCCTACGAGCAGTACTTC. The whole variable domain, remainder taken from reference TRBV7-2 and TRBJ2-7, is GAGVSQSPSNKVTEKGKDVELRCDPISGHTALYWYRQSLGQGLEFLIYFQGNSAPDKSGLPSDRFSAERTGGSVSTLTIQRTQQEDSAVYLCASSLGTSPYEQYFGPGTRLTVT.

This sequence joins TRBV7-2 and TRBJ2-1; no reliable D call. Germline V lookup: CDR1 SGHTA, CDR2 FQGNSA. The CDR3 spans 16 residues. The germline V and J ends were trimmed by 1 base and 0 bases, with 10 bases remaining between them. CDR3 amino acids: CASSLVGSSSYNEQFF. CDR3 DNA sequence: TGTGCCAGCAGCTTAGTGGGCAGCAGCTCCTACAATGAGCAGTTCTTC.

This chain uses TRBV10-2 with TRBJ2-1; 10 bases map to TRBD2. Unmatched junction bases numbered 9, after V lost 6 bases and J lost 10 bases. The CDR3 has 14 residues. In germline, CDR1 is WSHSY, CDR2 SAAADI. CDR3 loop: CASRPLAGAGEQFF. CDR3 in DNA: TGCGCCAGCAGGCCCCTAGCGGGGGCTGGGGAGCAGTTCTTC.

This sequence joins TRBV11-3 and TRBJ2-1, with TRBD2 matching 11 bases. Trimming removed 1 base from V and 5 bases from J; junction bases left unmatched: 4. This CDR3 spans 16 amino acids. CDR1 and CDR2 (germline): SGHNT, YENEEA. CDR3 nucleotides: TGTGCCAGCAGCTTAGTAGGGACTAGCGGCGACAATGAGCAGTTCTTC. This sequence encodes CASSLVGTSGDNEQFF.

The J gene is TRBJ1-5, the V gene TRBV5-1; D uncertain. The CDR3 loop spans 13 amino acids. Germline V gene lookup returns CDR1 SGHRS and CDR2 YFSETQ. The V and J ends lost 5 bases and 0 bases respectively, with 6 bases between them. The CDR3 coding sequence is TGCGCCAGCAGGTTTAATAGCAATCAGCCCCAGCATTTT. Protein product: CASRFNSNQPQHF.

The rearrangement uses TRBV2 and TRBJ2-7, with 11 bases aligning to TRBD1. V shed 3 bases, J shed 5 bases, and the junction held 3 bases outside the gene matches. Germline CDR1 and CDR2: SNHLY and FYNNEI. The CDR3 sequence is 14 residues long. CDR3 residues: CASSDRDRGNEQYF. DNA for the CDR3: TGTGCCAGCAGTGACAGGGACAGGGGGAACGAGCAGTACTTC.

This sequence joins TRBV6-5 and TRBJ2-5; TRBD2 might be the D (6 bases). Trimming shortened V by 5 bases and J by 5 bases, and 15 bases separated the two germline ends. This CDR3 contains 14 residues. Germline CDR1 MNHEY, CDR2 SVGAGI. The chain's CDR3 is CASSPAGKLETQYF. CDR3 coding DNA: TGTGCCAGCAGTCCCGCGGGGAAGTTGGAGACCCAGTACTTC.

This clone appeared once. The chain couples TRBV15 to TRBJ1-1, with TRBD1 matching 9 bases. The CDR3 runs to 15 residues. The V gene end was trimmed by 3 bases and the J gene end by 4 bases; junction bases not matched to a gene: 6. The V gene's germline CDR1 is LNHNV and CDR2 YYDKDF (reference sequence). The chain's CDR3 is CATSSLTGGGTEAFF. The CDR3 DNA reads as TGTGCCACCAGCAGTCTGACAGGGGGAGGCACTGAAGCTTTCTTT. Together with reference TRBV15 and TRBJ1-1, the CDR3 gives the full variable domain: DAMVIQNPRYQVTQFGKPVTLSCSQTLNHNVMYWYQQKSSQAPKLLFHYYDKDFNNEADTPDNFQSRRPNTSFCFLDIRSPGLGDTAMYLCATSSLTGGGTEAFFGQGTRLTVV.

This rearrangement joins TRBV29-1 to TRBJ2-2; 7 bases match TRBD2. CDR1 SQVTM and CDR2 ANQGSEA come from the germline V gene. Unmatched junction bases numbered 7, after V lost 5 bases and J lost 13 bases. This CDR3 has 11 amino acids. The CDR3 DNA is TGCAGCGTTTTGGGAGGGGCGGGGCTGTTTTTT. This gives the protein CSVLGGAGLFF.

The chain employs TRBV11-3 and TRBJ2-7; 7 bases are shared with TRBD1. This CDR3 spans 13 amino acids. The junction had 0 bases not matched to a gene; V was cut back by 0 bases and J by 4 bases. Germline V CDR1 and CDR2: SGHNT, YENEEA. The CDR3 reads CASSLEDRYEQYF. As DNA, the CDR3 is TGTGCCAGCAGCTTAGAGGACAGGTACGAGCAGTACTTC.

The chain employs TRBV11-3 and TRBJ1-1; 7 positions match TRBD1. This CDR3 has 15 amino acids. CDR1 and CDR2 from the germline V gene are SGHNT and YENEEA. Trimming removed 5 bases from V and 2 bases from J; junction bases left unmatched: 8. For the CDR3, the DNA is TGTGCCAGCAGCCCCTGGGACAGTTCAAACACTGAAGCTTTCTTT. Amino acid sequence: CASSPWDSSNTEAFF.

The J gene is TRBJ1-2, the V gene TRBV10-3, with a weak D call TRBD1 (6 bases). The CDR3 is 13 residues long. The germline gives CDR1 ENHRY, CDR2 SYGVKD. V was trimmed by 5 bases and J by 2 bases, leaving 9 bases between them. This CDR3 reads CAISNRENYGYTF. CDR3 sequence (DNA): TGTGCCATCAGTAACAGGGAGAACTATGGCTACACCTTC.

V usage is TRBV20-1 and J usage is TRBJ1-2, with 7 bases identical to TRBD1. The junction had 3 bases not matched to a gene; V was cut back by 6 bases and J by 8 bases. Per the germline V gene, CDR1 is DFQATT and CDR2 is SNEGSKA (reference sequence). The CDR3 is 10 amino acids. The CDR3 DNA reads TGCAGTGCCGCGGACAGGGGCTACACCTTC. Its translation: CSAADRGYTF.

This clone was recorded once. The chain combines TRBV5-1 with TRBJ2-3; maybe TRBD2 (7 bases). The CDR3 extends over 16 amino acids. In germline, CDR1 is SGHRS, CDR2 YFSETQ. With 4 bases removed from V and 0 bases from J, the gap between germline ends came to 15 bases. The CDR3 loop is CASSGRGTRSTDTQYF. CDR3 bases: TGCGCCAGCAGCGGGAGGGGGACCCGGAGCACAGATACGCAGTATTTT.

The V call is TRBV5-1, the J call TRBJ2-5; 7 bases line up with TRBD1. The J segment lost 2 bases and the V segment lost 2 bases, leaving 3 bases of the junction unmatched. CDR1 and CDR2 from the germline V gene are SGHRS and YFSETQ. CDR3 length: 14 residues. CDR3 residues: CASSLGTEQETQYF. The CDR3 DNA follows: TGCGCCAGCAGCTTAGGGACAGAACAAGAGACCCAGTACTTC.

This clone was seen once. The V gene is TRBV28, the J gene TRBJ2-1; 13 positions match TRBD2. Germline V gene lookup returns CDR1 MDHEN and CDR2 SYDVKM. V was pared by 5 bases and J by 2 bases, with 6 bases of the junction left unmatched. This CDR3 region has 17 residues. As DNA, the CDR3 is TGTGCCAGCAGTCCCGGGACTAGCGGGACTACCTACAATGAGCAGTTCTTC. The encoded protein is CASSPGTSGTTYNEQFF.